The clone carrying this T cell receptor (beta chain) was seen just once. Antigen: not known. This entry belongs to a study of T-cell reconstitution after alpha-beta-depleted transplantation in children. Preparing the TCRbeta library involved the use of unique molecular identifiers. TCRdb independently ran MiXCR on the PCR reads; one entry per CDR3 protein. Among 700,000 to 950,000 distinct CDR3 sequences listed, roughly 16% were seen once. Study-level results: Recipient T cells and thymic progenitors that survived gave rise to the high TCRbeta diversity observed at day 60 in some patients. Expanded graft clones numbering several hundred reportedly gave rise to alpha-beta T cells about two months after transplant. Counts and diversity of T cells one year after transplant came mostly from newly produced T cells.

This specimen consisted of PBMCs, mostly from graft donor cells, obtained 360 days after TCRalphabeta/CD19-depleted stem cell transplant. The sequence came from a male patient aged 10-17 years who had a stem cell transplant for acute lymphoblastic leukemia, so the T cells may come from the graft donor.

The CDR3 loop is CASRNAGPNEQFF. DNA of the CDR3: TGTGCCAGCAGAAATGCAGGCCCGAATGAGCAGTTCTTC. The V gene is TRBV21-1, the J gene TRBJ2-1; the table names TRBD2, a call not compared with the DNA. TRBV21-1 is a pseudogene segment. CDR3 length: 13 amino acids.